The T cell receptor beta chain under discussion was sequenced for a study of cytomegalovirus exposure and HLA in healthy donors. Whole-study findings and limits: Later analysis revealed greater clonal expansion in HLA-associated TCR beta chains than in equally common others. Apart from CMV serostatus, no immune exposure information was available. In a later analysis, several top co-occurrence clusters appeared linked to parvovirus B19, influenza, CMV and Epstein-Barr virus.

Germline loops: CDR1 WSHSY, CDR2 SAAADI. The CDR3 extends over 13 amino acids. V lost 6 bases to trimming and J lost 5 bases, with 13 bases between them. In the case of this clone: Its antigen is not known.

Use of 60 Vbeta and 13 Jbeta primers characterized the PCR. This table comes from immunoSEQ multiplex PCR, and its TCRdb copy is limited to in-frame clones, with some not included. The table has 65,000 to 95,000 clones, roughly 78% seen once. This sequence was found in a male donor in good health and CMV-seropositive. What was sequenced was PBMCs. The rearrangement links TRBV10-2 to TRBJ1-1; D gene unclear. Here the CDR3 reads CASRDGLGTEAFF. In nucleotides, the CDR3 is TGCGCCAGCAGGGACGGACTGGGGACTGAAGCTTTCTTT.